This paragraph reports one TCR beta chain. As yet, its antigen is unknown. A multiplex PCR was run with 60 Vbeta primers and 13 Jbeta primers. Measured with immunoSEQ multiplex PCR; TCRdb has only the in-frame clones, and not every one. The sample includes approximately 39,000 clones, approximately 70% of them seen just once. The CDR3 contains 17 residues. After removal of 3 bases from V and 1 base from J, the junction contained 5 bases not matched to a gene. Per the germline V gene, CDR1 is SGHNT and CDR2 is YYREEE (reference sequence). This sample is part of a study of cytomegalovirus exposure and HLA in healthy donors. Study as a whole: HLA-typed donors were the source of some 80 million unique TCRs, which an early data release held.

Findings and limits, study-wide: V- and J-gene trimming in TCR beta was tied to a missense DCLRE1C variant by an analysis performed later. Previous analysis showed most TCR beta V segments were productive about 87% or about 30% of the time.

The sequence came from a man in his thirties or forties in good health and CMV-seronegative. The rearrangement links TRBV5-4 to TRBJ2-5; 14 bases match TRBD2. Sequencing used PBMCs. In nucleotides, the CDR3 is TGTGCCAGCAGCTGGGGGGGGACTAGCGGGGGCCAAGAGACCCAGTACTTC. The encoded protein is CASSWGGTSGGQETQYF.